A single sample gave rise to the 29 T cell receptor beta chains below, sequenced in a study of T cells after yellow fever vaccination. TCRdb re-called the 5' RACE reads through MiXCR, storing one row per CDR3 protein. The sample records approximately 340,000 distinct CDR3 sequences, 8% to 10% being singletons. Sequenced material: PBMCs, taken on the day of the first yellow fever vaccination. The receptors were gathered from a young man who received the YFV17D yellow fever vaccine.

The table lists this clonotype with a few counts. The chain recombines TRBV6-5 with TRBJ2-1; D may be TRBD1 or TRBD2 (5 bases each). The CDR3 has 17 residues. V lost 0 bases and J lost 8, with 20 bases in between. The germline V gene has CDR1 MNHEY and CDR2 SVGAGI. CDR3 protein: CASSYSGPGPSGYEQFF. The CDR3 coding sequence is TGTGCCAGCAGTTACTCGGGACCGGGCCCCTCGGGGTATGAGCAGTTCTTC.

This sequence joins TRBV20-1 and TRBJ1-5; TRBD1 is a possible D gene (5 bases). Germline V gives CDR1 DFQATT, CDR2 SNEGSKA (reference sequence). The CDR3 is made up of 13 amino acids. V lost 3 bases to trimming and J lost 7 bases, with 13 bases between them. As DNA, the CDR3 is TGCAGTGCTAGGAGTCAGGGCGGACAGCCCCAGCATTTT. Its protein is CSARSQGGQPQHF.

V and J are TRBV11-2 and TRBJ2-1; TRBD2 agrees at 7 bases. CDR1 is SGHAT, CDR2 FQNNGV, per germline. The CDR3 consists of 14 residues. With 5 bases clipped from V and 3 bases from J, the junction kept 4 bases outside the gene matches. CDR3 bases: TGTGCCAGCAGCCCGAGGGAGGGCTACAATGAGCAGTTCTTC. Its translation: CASSPREGYNEQFF.

The chain links TRBV20-1 to TRBJ2-2, with D perhaps matching TRBD1 (6 bases). V was shortened by 7 bases and J by 1 base, with 13 bases between the two germline ends. The CDR3 has 14 amino acids. Per germline, CDR1 DFQATT and CDR2 SNEGSKA (reference sequence). The CDR3 sequence is CSGIPGQNTGELFF. The CDR3 region has the DNA TGCAGTGGCATACCGGGACAGAACACCGGGGAGCTGTTTTTT.

This clonotype occurred many times. The chain joins TRBV29-1 to TRBJ2-7; the match to TRBD2 covers 7 bases. Germline lookup yields CDR1 SQVTM and CDR2 ANQGSEA. This CDR3 is built from 11 residues. V dropped 0 bases and J dropped 9; count of bases not matched to a gene: 2. As DNA, the CDR3 is TGCAGCGTTGAAGATCGGGGGGTGCAGTACTTC. Translated, it gives CSVEDRGVQYF.

This clonotype was counted many times. The chain has TRBV6-4 and TRBJ2-3; 13 bases align to TRBD2. Trimming at V came to 0 bases and at J to 6 bases, leaving 3 bases not matched to a gene. Germline V gene data show CDR1 as MRHNA and CDR2 as SNTAGT. The CDR3 covers 16 residues. The CDR3 nucleotides read TGTGCCAGCAGTGACTCAACTAGCGGGGGGGCTGATACGCAGTATTTT. Protein sequence: CASSDSTSGGADTQYF.

The chain combines TRBV12-1 with TRBJ1-2; the D call TRBD1 from the table was never checked on the DNA. TRBV12-1 is recorded as a pseudogene. The length of the CDR3 is 13 residues. This chain's CDR3 is CASSFGGIVGYTF. CDR3 nucleotide sequence: TGTGCCAGCAGCTTTGGGGGCATCGTGGGCTACACCTTC.

This clonotype was observed a handful of times. An end of the junction differs from the germline gene, which may be a read error. The chain joins TRBV20-1 to TRBJ2-7; D possibly matches TRBD1 or TRBD2 (5 bases each). Germline V gene lookup returns CDR1 DFQATT and CDR2 SNEGSKA (reference sequence). This CDR3 region has 16 residues. The CDR3 DNA sequence: TGCTGTGCTAGGGGTTGGTTGGGGGAAGACTCCTACGAGCAGTACTTC. Translating gives CCARGWLGEDSYEQYF.

This clonotype was counted only a few times. This sequence joins TRBV6-5 and TRBJ2-7; 9 bases match TRBD1. Unmatched junction bases numbered 13, after V lost 5 bases and J lost 5 bases. The CDR3 extends over 16 amino acids. The germline gives CDR1 MNHEY, CDR2 SVGAGI. The CDR3 DNA follows: TGTGCCAGCAGTCGGACAGGGGTCAAGGAGGACCACGAGCAGTACTTC. The encoded protein is CASSRTGVKEDHEQYF.

This clonotype was recorded at least ten times. This sequence joins TRBV5-6 and TRBJ1-3; possibly TRBD1 for D (5 bases). The CDR3 loop spans 12 amino acids. Germline V CDR1 and CDR2: SGHDT, YYEEEE. V shed 0 bases and J shed 9 bases, with 7 bases lying between them. CDR3 nucleotides: TGTGCCAGCAGCTTGGCGGGGGGCACCATATATTTT. Protein sequence: CASSLAGGTIYF.

This clonotype was counted many times. The rearrangement links TRBV7-3 to TRBJ1-1; D is unclear. Trimming removed 4 bases at V and 1 base at J, with 7 bases between. Germline CDR1 SGHTA, CDR2 FQGTGA. The CDR3 runs to 13 residues. The CDR3 DNA reads as TGTGCCAGCAGCTCCTTAGGGAACACTGAAGCTTTCTTT. This encodes CASSSLGNTEAFF. The full variable domain, in which reference TRBV7-3 and TRBJ1-1 provide the parts outside the CDR3, is GAGVSQTPSNKVTEKGKYVELRCDPISGHTALYWYRQSLGQGPEFLIYFQGTGAADDSGLPNDRFFAVRPEGSVSTLKIQRTERGDSAVYLCASSSLGNTEAFFGQGTRLTVV.

The chain employs TRBV5-1 and TRBJ2-2; D might be TRBD2 (6 bases). V gave up 3 bases and J gave up 2 bases, with 11 bases separating them. Germline V lookup: CDR1 SGHRS, CDR2 YFSETQ. CDR3 length equals 15 residues. The CDR3 spells CASSSGALNTGELFF. CDR3 nucleotide sequence: TGCGCCAGCAGCTCGGGAGCCCTCAACACCGGGGAGCTGTTTTTT.

This clonotype was observed a few times. The genes are TRBV25-1 and TRBJ1-2; 12 positions match TRBD1. With V trimmed by 11 bases and J by 8 bases, 21 bases remained unmatched. The length of the CDR3 is 17 residues. Germline lookup yields CDR1 MGHDK and CDR2 SYGVNS. CDR3 nucleotide sequence: TGTGCCGGAACTTCAAAGTCCCGGGACAGGGGGCGTCGAGGCTACACCTTC. Amino acids: CAGTSKSRDRGRRGYTF.

This clonotype was seen repeatedly, ten times or more. The rearrangement uses TRBV7-8 and TRBJ2-3; TRBD2 agrees at 13 bases. CDR3 size: 16 residues. Trimming removed 5 bases from V and 4 bases from J; junction bases left unmatched: 6. Germline V CDR1 and CDR2: SGHVS, FQNEAQ. The CDR3 region is CASSPTSGGASDTQYF. CDR3 DNA: TGTGCCAGCAGCCCAACTAGCGGGGGGGCCTCAGATACGCAGTATTTT.

The chain is built from TRBV5-5 and TRBJ2-7; the D is unclear. From germline, CDR1 is SGHKS and CDR2 YYEKEE (reference sequence). Trimming pared 2 bases from V and 2 bases from J, leaving 11 bases between. The CDR3 runs 14 residues. The CDR3 bases are TGTGCCAGCAGCTTATACACCCAGACCTACGAGCAGTACGTC. Translating gives CASSLYTQTYEQYV.

The V and J genes are TRBV7-3 and TRBJ2-2, with a tentative D call TRBD1 (6 bases). CDR1 and CDR2 (germline): SGHTA, FQGTGA. V was shortened by 8 bases and J by 6 bases, with 16 bases between the two germline ends. The CDR3 loop spans 14 amino acids. Here the CDR3 reads CASALQGISGELFF. The DNA for the CDR3 is TGTGCCAGCGCCCTTCAGGGGATATCCGGGGAGCTGTTTTTT.

J is TRBJ1-5 and V is TRBV6-1; D is undetermined. The CDR3 is 13 amino acids. Trimming shortened V by 2 bases and J by 5 bases, and 7 bases separated the two germline ends. Germline V gives CDR1 MNHNS, CDR2 SASEGT. CDR3 protein: CASSERVDQPQHF. The CDR3 DNA is TGTGCCAGCAGTGAACGGGTCGATCAGCCCCAGCATTTT.

This clonotype was counted only a few times. V is TRBV24-1 and J is TRBJ2-5; D is unresolved. Germline values: CDR1 KGHDR, CDR2 SFDVKD. The CDR3 has 13 amino acids. Trimming stripped 3 bases from V and 0 bases from J, with 4 bases between. The CDR3 coding sequence is TGTGCCACCAGTGATATGAACCAAGAGACCCAGTACTTC. This codes for CATSDMNQETQYF.

At least ten counts were recorded for this clonotype. The CDR3 nucleotides are TGTGCCAGCACCGCGGGGATCAGGCCGTCTGGAAACACCATATATTTT. It codes for CASTAGIRPSGNTIYF. The chain recombines TRBV6-1 with TRBJ1-3, with D unresolved. V lost 7 bases and J lost 1, with 17 bases in between. This CDR3 is built from 16 residues. Germline V lookup: CDR1 MNHNS, CDR2 SASEGT.

The rearrangement links TRBV4-3 to TRBJ1-6, with TRBD1 matching 9 bases. Germline V CDR1 and CDR2: LGHNA, YSLEER. The CDR3 covers 15 residues. The trim removed 0 bases at V and 9 bases at J, leaving 3 bases unmatched. CDR3 protein: CASSQERDRVSPLHF. The CDR3 nucleotides read TGCGCCAGCAGCCAAGAAAGGGACAGGGTTTCACCCCTCCACTTT.

This clonotype was counted ten times or more. This chain uses TRBV7-2 with TRBJ2-5; 13 nucleotides agree with TRBD2. The CDR3 runs 15 residues. Germline-derived CDR1 and CDR2 are SGHTA and FQGNSA. J gave up 6 bases and V 5 bases, and 6 bases lay outside the gene matches. The CDR3 sequence is CASSLTSGGAQTQYF. Written as DNA, the CDR3 is TGTGCCAGCAGCCTCACTAGCGGGGGGGCCCAGACCCAGTACTTC. The full variable domain, with the rest looked up from reference TRBV7-2 and TRBJ2-5, is GAGVSQSPSNKVTEKGKDVELRCDPISGHTALYWYRQSLGQGLEFLIYFQGNSAPDKSGLPSDRFSAERTGGSVSTLTIQRTQQEDSAVYLCASSLTSGGAQTQYFGPGTRLLVL.

The table lists this clonotype with a few counts. The chain couples TRBV27 to TRBJ2-1; D not certain. Germline CDR1 reads MNHEY; CDR2 reads SMNVEV (reference sequence). The CDR3 totals 15 residues. Trimming stripped 5 bases from V and 4 bases from J, with 15 bases between. The CDR3 DNA follows: TGTGCCAGCAGTCCTCGAGTGGCCGCTTACAATGAGCAGTTCTTC. Protein sequence: CASSPRVAAYNEQFF.

This clonotype was counted only a few times. The chain employs TRBV15 and TRBJ1-2; D is perhaps TRBD1 (5 bases). From germline, CDR1 is LNHNV and CDR2 YYDKDF (reference sequence). The CDR3 loop spans 16 amino acids. The germline V and J ends were trimmed by 0 bases and 0 bases, with 11 bases remaining between them. The CDR3 here is CATSRDPGPTNYGYTF. CDR3 sequence (DNA): TGTGCCACCAGCAGAGATCCGGGACCAACTAACTATGGCTACACCTTC.

This clonotype was detected a few times. The rearrangement uses TRBV11-1 and TRBJ2-1; D possibly corresponds to TRBD1 (6 bases). The length of the CDR3 is 13 residues. V was pared by 6 bases and J by 5 bases, with 11 bases between. Per germline, CDR1 SGHAT and CDR2 FQDESV (reference sequence). The CDR3 here is CASRPGQDNEQFF. CDR3 nucleotide sequence: TGTGCCAGCAGACCGGGACAAGACAATGAGCAGTTCTTC.

This sequence joins TRBV10-3 and TRBJ1-1, with D unresolved. CDR1 is ENHRY and CDR2 is SYGVKD in the germline V gene. Trimming pared 7 bases from V and 0 bases from J, leaving 9 bases between. This CDR3 spans 13 amino acids. The DNA for the CDR3 is TGTGCCATCAATACAGAGATGAACACTGAAGCTTTCTTT. Its protein product is CAINTEMNTEAFF.

A few counts support this clonotype. J is TRBJ2-2 and V is TRBV7-2; TRBD1 might be the D (6 bases). Trimming pared 4 bases from V and 0 bases from J, leaving 15 bases between. The CDR3 totals 17 residues. Germline V lookup: CDR1 SGHTA, CDR2 FQGNSA. In nucleotides, the CDR3 is TGTGCCAGCAGCTCAAGCCCAGGACAGACGAACACCGGGGAGCTGTTTTTT. It is translated as CASSSSPGQTNTGELFF.

This clonotype was seen at least ten times. This rearrangement joins TRBV4-2 to TRBJ2-4; 8 nucleotides line up with TRBD1. V lost 5 bases to trimming and J lost 5 bases; unmatched junction nucleotides: 5. The V gene's germline CDR1 is LGHNA and CDR2 YNFKEQ. The CDR3 consists of 14 residues. CDR3 coding DNA: TGTGCCAGCAGCTCGCAGGGGGCCCAAAACATTCAGTACTTC. Its protein product is CASSSQGAQNIQYF.

The table lists this clonotype with a few counts. The V call is TRBV7-9, the J call TRBJ2-2; no reliable D call. Germline CDR1 is SEHNR and CDR2 is FQNEAQ (reference sequence). The CDR3 loop spans 15 amino acids. V shed 1 base and J shed 0 bases, with 6 bases lying between them. The CDR3 protein is CASSLVSANTGELFF. The DNA of the CDR3 is TGTGCCAGCAGCTTAGTGTCTGCGAACACCGGGGAGCTGTTTTTT.

This chain joins TRBV11-1 and TRBJ2-3, with D possibly TRBD1 on 5 matching bases. CDR1 and CDR2 from the germline V gene are SGHAT and FQDESV (reference sequence). The ends were cut back, 4 bases at V and 2 bases at J, with 13 bases in the middle. This CDR3 contains 15 residues. CDR3 DNA sequence: TGTGCCAGCAGCTACAGGTCTGGGCCCACAGATACGCAGTATTTT. This gives the protein CASSYRSGPTDTQYF.